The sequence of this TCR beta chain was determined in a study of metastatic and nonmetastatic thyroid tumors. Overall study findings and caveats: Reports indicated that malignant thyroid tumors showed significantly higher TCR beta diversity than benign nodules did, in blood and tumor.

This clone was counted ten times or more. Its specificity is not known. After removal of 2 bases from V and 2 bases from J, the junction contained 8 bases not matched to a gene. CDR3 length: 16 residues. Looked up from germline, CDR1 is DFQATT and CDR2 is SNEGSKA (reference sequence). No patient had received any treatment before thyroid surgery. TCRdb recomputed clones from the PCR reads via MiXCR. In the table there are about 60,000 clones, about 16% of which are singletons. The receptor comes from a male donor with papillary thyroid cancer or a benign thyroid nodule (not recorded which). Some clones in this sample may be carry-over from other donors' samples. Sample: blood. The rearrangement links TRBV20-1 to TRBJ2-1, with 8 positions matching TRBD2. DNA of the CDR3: TGCAGTGCTAGATCCGTAGCGGGGACAACCTACAATGAGCAGTTCTTC. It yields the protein CSARSVAGTTYNEQFF.